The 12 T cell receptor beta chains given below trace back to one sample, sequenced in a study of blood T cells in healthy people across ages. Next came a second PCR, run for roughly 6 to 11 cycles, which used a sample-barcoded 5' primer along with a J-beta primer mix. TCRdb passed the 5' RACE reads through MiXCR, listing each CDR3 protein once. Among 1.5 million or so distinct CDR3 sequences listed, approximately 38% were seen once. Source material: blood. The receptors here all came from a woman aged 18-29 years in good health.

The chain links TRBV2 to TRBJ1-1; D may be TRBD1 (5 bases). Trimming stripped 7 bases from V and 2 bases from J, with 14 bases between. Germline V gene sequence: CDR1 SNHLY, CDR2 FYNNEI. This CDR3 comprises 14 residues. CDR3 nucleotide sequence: TGTGCCAGCACCCCGGGACGGATAAACACTGAAGCTTTCTTT. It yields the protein CASTPGRINTEAFF.

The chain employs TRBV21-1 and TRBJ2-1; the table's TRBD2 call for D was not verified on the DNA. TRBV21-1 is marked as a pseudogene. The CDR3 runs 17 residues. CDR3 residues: CASSPGTSGPTENEQFF. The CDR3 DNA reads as TGTGCCAGCAGCCCCGGGACTAGCGGGCCAACGGAGAATGAGCAGTTCTTC.

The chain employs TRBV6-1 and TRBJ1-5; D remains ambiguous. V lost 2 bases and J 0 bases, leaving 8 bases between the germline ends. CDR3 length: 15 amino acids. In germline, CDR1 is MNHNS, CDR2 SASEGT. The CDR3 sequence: CASSELSDSNQPQHF. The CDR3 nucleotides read TGTGCCAGCAGTGAACTGTCCGATAGCAATCAGCCCCAGCATTTT.

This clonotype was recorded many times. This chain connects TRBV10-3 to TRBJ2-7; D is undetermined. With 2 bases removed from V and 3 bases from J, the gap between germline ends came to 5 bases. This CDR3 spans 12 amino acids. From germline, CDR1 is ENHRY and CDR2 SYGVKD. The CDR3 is CAISEGVYEQYF. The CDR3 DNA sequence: TGTGCCATCAGTGAGGGAGTCTACGAGCAGTACTTC.

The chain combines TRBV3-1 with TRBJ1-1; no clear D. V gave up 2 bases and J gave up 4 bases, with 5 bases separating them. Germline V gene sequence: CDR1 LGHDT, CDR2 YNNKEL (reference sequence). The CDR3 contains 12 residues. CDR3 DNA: TGTGCCAGCAGCCAATCAGCCACTGAAGCTTTCTTT. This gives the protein CASSQSATEAFF. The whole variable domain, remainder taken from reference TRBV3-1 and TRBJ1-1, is DTAVSQTPKYLVTQMGNDKSIKCEQNLGHDTMYWYKQDSKKFLKIMFSYNNKELIINETVPNRFSPKSPDKAHLNLHINSLELGDSAVYFCASSQSATEAFFGQGTRLTVV.

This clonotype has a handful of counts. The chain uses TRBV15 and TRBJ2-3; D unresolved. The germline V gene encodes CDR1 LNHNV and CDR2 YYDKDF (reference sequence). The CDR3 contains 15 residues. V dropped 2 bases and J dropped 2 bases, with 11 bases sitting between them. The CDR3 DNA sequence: TGTGCCACCAGCAGACCGGACGGATACACAGATACGCAGTATTTT. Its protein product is CATSRPDGYTDTQYF. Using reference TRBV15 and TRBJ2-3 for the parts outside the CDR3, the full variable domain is DAMVIQNPRYQVTQFGKPVTLSCSQTLNHNVMYWYQQKSSQAPKLLFHYYDKDFNNEADTPDNFQSRRPNTSFCFLDIRSPGLGDTAMYLCATSRPDGYTDTQYFGPGTRLTVL.

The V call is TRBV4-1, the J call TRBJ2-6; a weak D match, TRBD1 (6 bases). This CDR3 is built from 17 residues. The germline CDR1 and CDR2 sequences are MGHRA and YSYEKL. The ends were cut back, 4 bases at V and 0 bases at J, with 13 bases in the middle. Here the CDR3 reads CASSRDTVNSGANVLTF. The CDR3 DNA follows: TGCGCCAGCAGCCGGGACACGGTAAACTCTGGGGCCAACGTCCTGACTTTC.

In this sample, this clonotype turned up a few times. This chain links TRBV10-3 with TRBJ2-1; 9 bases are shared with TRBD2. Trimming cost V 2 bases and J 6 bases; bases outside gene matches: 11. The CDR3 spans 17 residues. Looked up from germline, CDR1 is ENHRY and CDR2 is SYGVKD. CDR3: CAISERITAGGLNEQFF. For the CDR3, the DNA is TGTGCCATCAGTGAGCGGATCACTGCGGGAGGGCTCAATGAGCAGTTCTTC.

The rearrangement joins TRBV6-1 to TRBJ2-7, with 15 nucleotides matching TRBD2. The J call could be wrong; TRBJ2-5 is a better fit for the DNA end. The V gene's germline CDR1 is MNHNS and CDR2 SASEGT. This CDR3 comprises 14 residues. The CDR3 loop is CGTSGGAVGETQYF. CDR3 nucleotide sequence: TGTGGGACTAGCGGGGGGGCAGTTGGGGAGACCCAGTACTTC.

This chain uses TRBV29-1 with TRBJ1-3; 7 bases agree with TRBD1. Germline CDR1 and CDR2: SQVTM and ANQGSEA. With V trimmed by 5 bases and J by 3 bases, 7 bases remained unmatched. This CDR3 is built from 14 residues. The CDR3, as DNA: TGCAGCGTTCAGGAGGGGGCTTATGGAAACACCATATATTTT. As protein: CSVQEGAYGNTIYF. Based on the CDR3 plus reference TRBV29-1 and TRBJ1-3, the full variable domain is SAVISQKPSRDICQRGTSLTIQCQVDSQVTMMFWYRQQPGQSLTLIATANQGSEATYESGFVIDKFPISRPNLTFSTLTVSNMSPEDSSIYLCSVQEGAYGNTIYFGEGSWLTVV.

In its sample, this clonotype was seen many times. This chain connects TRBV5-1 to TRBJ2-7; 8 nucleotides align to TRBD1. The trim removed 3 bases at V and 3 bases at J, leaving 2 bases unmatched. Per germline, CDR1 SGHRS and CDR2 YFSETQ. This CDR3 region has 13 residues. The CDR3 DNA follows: TGCGCCAGCAGCTGGGGACAGGACTACGAGCAGTACTTC. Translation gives CASSWGQDYEQYF.

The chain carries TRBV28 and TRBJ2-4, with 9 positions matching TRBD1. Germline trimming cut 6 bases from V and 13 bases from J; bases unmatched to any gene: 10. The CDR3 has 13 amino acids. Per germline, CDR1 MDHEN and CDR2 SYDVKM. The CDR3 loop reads CASSPQGAYKQYF. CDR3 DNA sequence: TGTGCCAGCAGCCCACAGGGGGCATACAAGCAGTACTTC.